This TCR beta chain emerged from a study of T cells after somatic rescue of genetic block. Germline V lookup: CDR1 SEHNR, CDR2 FQNEAQ (reference sequence). The CDR3 sequence is 14 residues long. V shed 7 bases and J shed 4 bases, with 13 bases lying between them. Sequencing was performed with immunoSEQ multiplex PCR; in TCRdb, only in-frame clones are kept and a portion is missing. The sample has some 74,000 clones, approximately 91% seen once. Sequenced material: peripheral blood mononuclear cells (PBMCs). This TCR derives from a man younger than 40. This chain connects TRBV7-9 to TRBJ1-4; D is undetermined. The CDR3 bases are TGTGCCAGCACCCCCGGCGGGAGTAATGAAAAACTGTTTTTT. It is translated as CASTPGGSNEKLFF.